This entry lists 15 T cell receptor beta chains sequenced from one sample in a study of tumor and adjacent non-tumor tissue in lung cancer. TCRbeta libraries were built with three rounds of nested PCR, modified from ARM-PCR. MiXCR, applied by TCRdb to the multiplex PCR reads, yields one record per CDR3 protein. The data show approximately 79,000 distinct CDR3 sequences, around 70% seen once. No cell sorting was done before RNA was extracted from the tissue. What was sequenced was lung tumor tissue. Receptors were obtained from a woman aged 40-49 years with non-small cell lung cancer.

This clonotype was seen more than once but under ten times. This clone may be a read error of a much larger clone one base away. The chain joins TRBV12-3 or TRBV12-4 to TRBJ2-7, with 12 positions matching TRBD2. Losses at the gene ends were 5 bases for V and 6 bases for J; bases not matched to a gene: 5. The CDR3 is 14 amino acids. CDR3 loop: CASSASGGACEQYF. CDR3 sequence (DNA): TGTGCCAGCAGTGCTAGCGGGGGGGCCTGCGAGCAGTACTTC.

With regard to this clonotype: One junction end does not reproduce the germline sequence, and a read error may be involved. The rearrangement uses TRBV6-5 and TRBJ1-1; tentative D call: TRBD1 (5 bases). This CDR3 has 13 amino acids. Germline V gene data show CDR1 as MNHEY and CDR2 as SVGAGI. In DNA, the CDR3 is TGTGCCAACAAACCCCTTAACAGGCCTGAAGTTTTCTTT. The encoded protein is CANKPLNRPEVFF.

On this clonotype itself: This clone may be a read error of a much larger clone one base away. The rearrangement joins TRBV13 to TRBJ2-7; the D is unclear. This CDR3 is 15 amino acids long. Trimming left V 3 bases short and J 0 bases short, with 12 bases between. From germline, CDR1 is PRHDT and CDR2 FYEKMQ (reference sequence). This CDR3 reads CASSFGVYSSYEQYF. CDR3 nucleotides: TGTGCCAGCAGCTTCGGCGTATATAGCTCCTACGAGCAGTACTTC. Complete variable domain (other parts from reference TRBV13 and TRBJ2-7): AAGVIQSPRHLIKEKRETATLKCYPIPRHDTVYWYQQGPGQDPQFLISFYEKMQSDKGSIPDRFSAQQFSDYHSELNMSSLELGDSALYFCASSFGVYSSYEQYFGPGTRLTVT.

As for this clonotype: The DNA is omitted, as the CDR3 cannot be located on it reliably, and the CDR3 follows TCRdb's listing. The chain joins TRBV5-4 to TRBJ1-1. The CDR3 region is 15 residues in length, termini included. Germline V gene data show CDR1 as SGHNT and CDR2 as YYREEE (reference sequence). The CDR3 spells CASSPRVGFGTEVFF.

A word on this clonotype: A much larger clone lies one base from this, so it may be a read error. The gene calls are TRBV20-1 and TRBJ1-6, with D possibly being TRBD1 (5 bases). Germline values: CDR1 DFQATT, CDR2 SNEGSKA (reference sequence). The CDR3 contains 14 residues. This CDR3 is CGARLTASNSPLHF. The CDR3 DNA reads TGCGGTGCGCGCTTGACAGCGTCGAATTCACCCCTCCACTTT.

The rearrangement links TRBV5-6 to TRBJ2-7; D may be TRBD2 (5 bases). The CDR3 runs 11 residues. CDR1 SGHDT and CDR2 YYEEEE come from the germline V gene. CDR3: CVSSSTREQCV. The CDR3 DNA reads as TGTGTCAGCAGCTCGACGAGGGAGCAGTGCGTC.

The chain couples TRBV4-1 to TRBJ2-5; D gene uncertain. The CDR3 contains 13 residues. In germline, CDR1 is MGHRA, CDR2 YSYEKL. The V end lost 5 bases, the J end lost 2 bases, and 9 bases lay between the germline ends. The CDR3 loop reads CASSRNNQETQYF. The CDR3 DNA follows: TGCGCCAGCAGCAGGAATAATCAAGAGACCCAGTACTTC.

As concerns this clonotype: This may stem from a read error, because a much larger clone lies one nucleotide away. V and J are TRBV10-1 and TRBJ2-2; D is perhaps TRBD2 (6 bases). Germline loops: CDR1 WNHNN, CDR2 SYGVQD (reference sequence). V lost 4 bases and J 5 bases, leaving 11 bases between the germline ends. The CDR3 runs 14 residues. The CDR3 coding sequence is TGCGCCAGCAGTGGGAGGGCGGAAACCGGGGAGCTGTTTTTT. It yields the protein CASSGRAETGELFF.

The genes are TRBV6-5 and TRBJ2-7; D might be TRBD1 or TRBD2, each matching 5 bases. The CDR3 extends over 15 amino acids. Germline lookup yields CDR1 MNHEY and CDR2 SVGAGI. Trimming removed 9 bases at V and 7 bases at J, with 25 bases between. This chain's CDR3 is CASSLSRTGLKEQYF. In DNA form, the CDR3 reads TGTGCCAGTAGTCTCTCCAGGACGGGGCTTAAGGAGCAGTACTTC.

A note on this clonotype: At one of its ends the junction is not consistent with the germline gene, which may arise from a read error. This rearrangement joins TRBV11-2 to TRBJ2-1; D remains unclear. The CDR3 is made up of 13 amino acids. Germline V CDR1 and CDR2: SGHAT, FQNNGV. The CDR3 loop is CASSLSGLELQFF. The CDR3 nucleotides read TGTGCCAGCAGCTTATCCGGTCTTGAGCTACAGTTCTTT.

J is TRBJ2-4 and V is TRBV5-1; D perhaps matches TRBD2 (6 bases). There are 16 residues in the CDR3. Germline loops: CDR1 SGHRS, CDR2 YFSETQ. V dropped 4 bases and J dropped 0 bases, with 14 bases sitting between them. Written as DNA, the CDR3 is TGCGCCAGCAGCCTGGAGGGTTTCGGAGCCAAAAACATTCAGTACTTC. This encodes CASSLEGFGAKNIQYF. Filled out from reference TRBV5-1 and TRBJ2-4, the complete variable domain reads KAGVTQTPRYLIKTRGQQVTLSCSPISGHRSVSWYQQTPGQGLQFLFEYFSETQRNKGNFPGRFSGRQFSNSRSEMNVSTLELGDSALYLCASSLEGFGAKNIQYFGAGTRLSVL.

With respect to this clonotype: A junction end diverges from the germline sequence, so it may reflect a read error. This rearrangement joins TRBV4-1 to TRBJ1-5; D unresolved. Germline V gives CDR1 MGHRA, CDR2 YSYEKL. The CDR3 runs 14 residues. CDR3 bases: TGCGCCAGCAGTCAAGCATCGTATTCTCAGCCCCAGCATTTT. It encodes CASSQASYSQPQHF.

Regarding this clonotype: A much larger clone lies a single base off, so this may be a read error. The CDR3 does not close with the conserved phenylalanine or tryptophan, likely indicating a read error. The chain employs TRBV20-1 and TRBJ1-5; D gene ambiguous. The CDR3 spans 11 residues. Trimming left V 3 bases short and J 4 bases short, with 4 bases between. CDR1 is DFQATT, CDR2 SNEGSKA, per germline (reference sequence). The CDR3 nucleotides read TGCAGTGCTAGCAGTAATCAGCCCCAGCATCTT. Protein product: CSASSNQPQHL.

Comments on this clonotype: A read error is likely, as this CDR3 ends without the conserved phenylalanine or tryptophan. V usage is TRBV6-2 or TRBV6-3 and J usage is TRBJ2-3; 13 nucleotides align to TRBD2. CDR3 length: 16 residues. Per germline, CDR1 MNHEY and CDR2 SVGEGT. The CDR3: CVSRVGTSGKTDRQYS. The CDR3 DNA sequence: TGTGTCAGCAGGGTAGGGACTAGCGGGAAAACAGATAGGCAGTATTCT.

CDR3 in amino acids: CARWGALNEQYF. As DNA, the CDR3 is TGTGCCAGGTGGGGCGCCTTGAATGAGCAGTACTTC. The gene calls are TRBV6-6 and TRBJ2-7, with a weak D call TRBD1 (5 bases). Trimming stripped 9 bases from V and 7 bases from J, with 16 bases between. From germline, CDR1 is MNHNY and CDR2 SVGAGI (reference sequence). The CDR3 is 12 amino acids.